A single sample gave rise to the 21 T cell receptor beta chains below, sequenced in a study of T cell repertoires and HLA-DP antigens. These receptors' targets are unknown. Method: immunoSEQ multiplex PCR; TCRdb's copy keeps in-frame clones and lacks some. The sample includes approximately 89,000 clones, roughly 86% of them seen just once. The sequencing sample was made of CD4+ T cells from PBMCs. All receptors derive from a man aged 50-60 years in good health and CMV-seronegative.

The chain joins TRBV2 to TRBJ2-1; D might be TRBD2 (5 bases). The V and J ends lost 4 bases and 3 bases respectively, with 13 bases between them. The CDR3 length is 15 residues. CDR1 is SNHLY, CDR2 FYNNEI, per germline. The CDR3 bases are TGTGCCAGCAGTGTCAGCGGAAACAGCTACAATGAGCAGTTCTTC. It is translated as CASSVSGNSYNEQFF.

The chain carries TRBV6-5 and TRBJ1-4; D is perhaps TRBD1 (5 bases). The CDR3 has 14 residues. Germline V gene lookup returns CDR1 MNHEY and CDR2 SVGAGI. The V gene lost 2 bases and the J gene lost 4 bases, with 8 bases spanning the gap. CDR3 DNA: TGTGCCAGCAGTTACGACAGTTATAATGAAAAACTGTTTTTT. Translated: CASSYDSYNEKLFF.

The chain is built from TRBV7-2 and TRBJ2-7, with D unresolved. Germline V gene sequence: CDR1 SGHTA, CDR2 FQGNSA. Trimming took 4 bases from V and 4 from J, leaving 5 bases between them. CDR3 length: 11 amino acids. This CDR3 is CASSSEYEQYF. The DNA of the CDR3 is TGTGCCAGCAGCTCGGAGTACGAGCAGTACTTC.

The sample holds one count of this clone. The chain couples TRBV5-1 to TRBJ1-2; 12 bases match TRBD1. Trimming removed 5 bases from V and 8 bases from J; junction bases left unmatched: 7. CDR3 length equals 14 residues. The germline V gene encodes CDR1 SGHRS and CDR2 YFSETQ. CDR3 nucleotides: TGCGCCAGCAGGAGGGACAGGGGGCGCGGGGGCTACACCTTC. Translating it yields CASRRDRGRGGYTF.

The chain carries TRBV29-1 and TRBJ2-5; 14 bases match TRBD2. CDR3 length: 15 amino acids. The V gene's germline CDR1 is SQVTM and CDR2 ANQGSEA. With 3 bases clipped from V and 3 bases from J, the junction kept 3 bases outside the gene matches. The CDR3 spells CSVEGTSGREETQYF. The CDR3 nucleotides read TGCAGCGTTGAGGGGACTAGCGGGAGAGAAGAGACCCAGTACTTC.

V gene TRBV5-5 combines with J gene TRBJ2-3; D is unresolved. Trimming took 4 bases from V and 2 from J, leaving 14 bases between them. CDR1 and CDR2 from the germline V gene are SGHKS and YYEKEE (reference sequence). The CDR3 is 15 amino acids. The CDR3 DNA is TGTGCCAGCAGCCGGCGGACCGGGCACACAGATACGCAGTATTTT. Its protein product is CASSRRTGHTDTQYF.

This chain joins TRBV23-1 and TRBJ2-2, with TRBD2 matching 8 bases. TRBV23-1 belongs to the ORF category, with a function that is uncertain. The CDR3 runs 17 residues. The ends lost 0 bases at V and 1 base at J; junction bases unmatched: 4. The CDR3 DNA is TGCGCCAGCAGTCAATCGAGAGCGGGAGTGAACACCGGGGAGCTGTTTTTT. Its protein product is CASSQSRAGVNTGELFF.

This rearrangement joins TRBV19 to TRBJ2-3, with TRBD2 matching 7 bases. With 5 bases clipped from V and 1 base from J, the junction kept 3 bases outside the gene matches. The germline V gene encodes CDR1 LNHDA and CDR2 SQIVND (reference sequence). CDR3 length: 14 amino acids. CDR3: CASSFTSGTDTQYF. The CDR3 bases are TGTGCCAGTAGTTTCACTAGCGGCACAGATACGCAGTATTTT.

The rearrangement uses TRBV6-1 and TRBJ1-2; no reliable D call. The CDR3 extends over 13 amino acids. Looked up from germline, CDR1 is MNHNS and CDR2 is SASEGT. Trimming cost V 2 bases and J 8 bases, with 12 bases left between them. The CDR3 sequence: CASSEKGFSGYTF. The DNA for the CDR3 is TGTGCCAGCAGTGAAAAGGGTTTTTCGGGCTACACCTTC.

This clone was observed a single time. The V gene is TRBV5-1, the J gene TRBJ2-1; 9 bases fit TRBD2. V dropped 3 bases and J dropped 1; count of bases not matched to a gene: 11. CDR1 SGHRS and CDR2 YFSETQ come from the germline V gene. The CDR3 has 18 amino acids. CDR3 protein: CASSWDDYSGGSYNEQFF. As DNA, the CDR3 is TGCGCCAGCAGCTGGGATGACTATAGCGGGGGATCCTACAATGAGCAGTTCTTC.

The rearrangement links TRBV7-9 to TRBJ2-5; no definite D call. The CDR3 totals 12 residues. CDR1 SEHNR and CDR2 FQNEAQ come from the germline V gene (reference sequence). V was shortened by 7 bases and J by 4 bases, with 10 bases between the two germline ends. CDR3 protein: CASNTDVETQYF. DNA for the CDR3: TGTGCCAGCAACACGGACGTAGAGACCCAGTACTTC. The full variable domain, with the rest looked up from reference TRBV7-9 and TRBJ2-5, is DTGVSQNPRHKITKRGQNVTFRCDPISEHNRLYWYRQTLGQGPEFLTYFQNEAQLEKSRLLSDRFSAERPKGSFSTLEIQRTEQGDSAMYLCASNTDVETQYFGPGTRLLVL.

The chain joins TRBV18 to TRBJ1-2; 7 positions agree with TRBD1. V gave up 5 bases and J gave up 6 bases; unmatched junction bases: 6. Germline-derived CDR1 and CDR2 are KGHSH and LQKENI. The CDR3 is made up of 13 amino acids. The CDR3 sequence is CASSSGTENGYTF. CDR3 in DNA: TGTGCCAGCTCATCCGGGACAGAAAATGGCTACACCTTC.

The genes are TRBV7-2 and TRBJ2-3, with D perhaps matching TRBD1 or TRBD2 (6 bases each). CDR1 and CDR2 from the germline V gene are SGHTA and FQGNSA. The CDR3 consists of 14 residues. Trimming removed 7 bases from V and 1 base from J, with 12 bases in between. The CDR3 spells CASTLGGRTDTQYF. The CDR3 nucleotides read TGTGCCAGCACCCTCGGGGGCCGCACAGATACGCAGTATTTT.

V usage is TRBV19 and J usage is TRBJ2-2, with TRBD2 identical over 9 bases. The CDR3 consists of 17 residues. Germline V gene sequence: CDR1 LNHDA, CDR2 SQIVND (reference sequence). J gave up 5 bases and V 5 bases, and 12 bases lay outside the gene matches. Here the CDR3 reads CASSPPLSGSRTGELFF. The CDR3 bases are TGTGCCAGTAGTCCCCCCCTTAGCGGGAGTCGGACCGGGGAGCTGTTTTTT.

The rearrangement joins TRBV7-8 to TRBJ2-1, with 11 bases fitting TRBD2. CDR3 size: 18 residues. After removal of 3 bases from V and 2 bases from J, the junction contained 9 bases not matched to a gene. Germline V gene sequence: CDR1 SGHVS, CDR2 FQNEAQ. The DNA for the CDR3 is TGTGCCAGCAGCTTGGGGACCTTAGCGGGAGGGACCTACAATGAGCAGTTCTTC. This encodes CASSLGTLAGGTYNEQFF. The full variable domain, completed using reference TRBV7-8 and TRBJ2-1, is GAGVSQSPRYKVAKRGQDVALRCDPISGHVSLFWYQQALGQGPEFLTYFQNEAQLDKSGLPSDRFFAERPEGSVSTLKIQRTQQEDSAVYLCASSLGTLAGGTYNEQFFGPGTRLTVL.

The chain joins TRBV20-1 to TRBJ2-7; 7 bases agree with TRBD1. CDR3 size: 11 residues. The germline CDR1 and CDR2 sequences are DFQATT and SNEGSKA (reference sequence). J lost 6 bases, V lost 6 bases, and 5 bases had no gene match. The CDR3 loop is CSADRVFEQYF. The CDR3 bases are TGCAGTGCAGACAGGGTCTTCGAGCAGTACTTC.

Written as DNA, the CDR3 is TGTGCCAGCAGCGCGGGACAGGGGGGAGGCACTGAAGCTTTCTTT. Translation gives CASSAGQGGGTEAFF. The chain joins TRBV9 to TRBJ1-1; 11 nucleotides match TRBD1. J gave up 4 bases and V 3 bases, and 5 bases lay outside the gene matches. CDR1 and CDR2 from the germline V gene are SGDLS and YYNGEE. The CDR3 runs to 15 residues.

The rearrangement joins TRBV14 to TRBJ2-7, with TRBD1 matching 8 bases. Germline CDR1 and CDR2: SGHDN and FVKESK. V lost 4 bases, J lost 6 bases, and 14 bases stayed unmatched. CDR3 length: 16 amino acids. The CDR3 is CASSLVDRVGGAEQYF. The DNA of the CDR3 is TGTGCCAGCAGCCTCGTGGACAGGGTTGGGGGAGCCGAGCAGTACTTC. Drawing the rest from reference TRBV14 and TRBJ2-7, the complete variable domain is EAGVTQFPSHSVIEKGQTVTLRCDPISGHDNLYWYRRVMGKEIKFLLHFVKESKQDESGMPNNRFLAERTGGTYSTLKVQPAELEDSGVYFCASSLVDRVGGAEQYFGPGTRLTVT.

The chain couples TRBV19 to TRBJ2-1, with 10 bases aligning to TRBD2. CDR1 and CDR2 (germline): LNHDA, SQIVND (reference sequence). V shed 9 bases and J 7 bases; nucleotides not matched to a gene: 9. The CDR3 consists of 14 residues. The DNA of the CDR3 is TGTGCCAGCGAGCGGGGGGGCCTCGGGAATGAGCAGTTCTTC. Protein product: CASERGGLGNEQFF.

The chain links TRBV18 to TRBJ2-1; 13 bases agree with TRBD2. From germline, CDR1 is KGHSH and CDR2 LQKENI. The CDR3 covers 16 residues. Germline trimming cut 6 bases from V and 7 bases from J; bases unmatched to any gene: 9. The DNA for the CDR3 is TGTGCCAGCTCCCATCGGACTAGCGGGAGAGGTAATGAGCAGTTCTTC. This sequence encodes CASSHRTSGRGNEQFF. Looking up the rest from reference TRBV18 and TRBJ2-1 gives the full variable domain: NAGVMQNPRHLVRRRGQEARLRCSPMKGHSHVYWYRQLPEEGLKFMVYLQKENIIDESGMPKERFSAEFPKEGPSILRIQQVVRGDSAAYFCASSHRTSGRGNEQFFGPGTRLTVL.

This rearrangement joins TRBV4-3 to TRBJ1-2; tentatively, D is TRBD1 (6 bases). The V and J ends lost 4 bases and 4 bases respectively, with 13 bases between them. Per germline, CDR1 LGHNA and CDR2 YSLEER. The CDR3 contains 14 residues. The CDR3 here is CASSRGGGAYGYTF. CDR3 DNA sequence: TGCGCCAGCAGCCGCGGAGGGGGGGCCTATGGCTACACCTTC.